This TCR beta chain was retrieved from a study of identical twins. This clonotype was observed a handful of times. Its antigen is unknown. Looked up from germline, CDR1 is SGHVS and CDR2 is FQNEAQ. The J segment lost 7 bases and the V segment lost 5 bases, leaving 9 bases of the junction unmatched. The CDR3 consists of 15 residues. Unique molecular identifiers were present on the cDNA, and a universal primer site came from template switching. TCRdb itself ran the 5' RACE reads through MiXCR, one entry per CDR3 protein. The table includes about 920,000 distinct CDR3 sequences, about 12% detected once. Study results and caveats: Researchers reported excess low generation probability among twin-shared out-of-frame alpha sequences. Analyses based on zero insertions could be partly confounded by invariant MAIT and iNKT cells.

This sample was also put to use in a study of yellow fever vaccine responses in identical twins. That study adds: Convergence reportedly seemed to mark part of the twins' vaccine T cell response, with personalization marking the rest.

The rearrangement links TRBV7-8 to TRBJ1-5, with TRBD1 matching over 9 bases. The material sequenced was PBMCs. The sequence was obtained from a woman aged 18-35 years in good health. This CDR3 reads CASSPPGTGQQPQHF. CDR3 DNA: TGTGCCAGCAGCCCCCCTGGGACAGGGCAACAGCCCCAGCATTTT.